This T cell receptor beta chain emerged from a study of monozygotic twins with cystic fibrosis. Study overall: With about 15 PCR cycles, barcoded libraries came from about 2.9 micrograms of fragmented DNA.

For this clone: Its antigen is currently unknown.

This CDR3 has 15 amino acids. V was clipped by 1 base and J by 3 bases, with 11 bases between them. Germline V lookup: CDR1 KGHSH, CDR2 LQKENI. The method was immunoSEQ multiplex PCR; TCRdb's version includes in-frame clones alone and lacks a portion of them. The table shows about 15,000 clones, with around 98% occurring only once. Study-level results: Nucleotide-identical clonotype sharing was significantly higher within monozygotic CF twin pairs than between unrelated CF individuals.

The clonotype comes from a girl aged 2 to 9 with cystic fibrosis. The rearrangement uses TRBV18 and TRBJ2-3; no definite D call. Material: blood. CDR3: CASSPHRSLTDTQYF. The CDR3 DNA follows: TGTGCCAGCTCACCACATCGTAGCCTGACAGATACGCAGTATTTT.